One sample yielded the 11 T cell receptor beta chains listed below, sequenced in a study of radiotherapy plus CTLA-4 blockade in lung cancer. TCRdb keeps only in-frame clones here, not all; method: immunoSEQ multiplex PCR. The sample contains 85,000 to 90,000 clones, about 87% of which appear only once. Sequenced material: peripheral blood, taken from a patient treated with radiotherapy plus ipilimumab. The receptors derive from a human donor with non-small cell lung cancer that progressed on radiotherapy plus ipilimumab.

This chain links TRBV15 with TRBJ2-7; 9 nucleotides line up with TRBD1. V trimming: 4 bases; J trimming: 2 bases; junction bases outside the gene matches: 3. Germline V CDR1 and CDR2: LNHNV, YYDKDF (reference sequence). This CDR3 has 14 amino acids. Written as DNA, the CDR3 is TGTGCCACCAGCATGGACAGGGGCCCCTACGAGCAGTACTTC. It encodes CATSMDRGPYEQYF.

V usage is TRBV6-5 and J usage is TRBJ2-2, with D perhaps being TRBD1 or TRBD2 (6 bases each). Germline V gene data show CDR1 as MNHEY and CDR2 as SVGAGI. Trimming left V 2 bases short and J 9 bases short, with 13 bases between. The CDR3 length is 14 residues. The DNA for the CDR3 is TGTGCCAGCAGTTACACCGGGGGCGAGTGGGAGCTGTTTTTT. This sequence encodes CASSYTGGEWELFF.

This clone was recorded only once. The V gene is TRBV10-3, the J gene TRBJ1-2, with D possibly being TRBD1 (6 bases). The CDR3 runs to 12 residues. Looked up from germline, CDR1 is ENHRY and CDR2 is SYGVKD. V lost 10 bases to trimming and J lost 3 bases, with 12 bases between them. This chain's CDR3 is CATARQDYGYTF. CDR3 nucleotides: TGTGCCACCGCCAGACAGGACTATGGCTACACCTTC.

The chain is built from TRBV7-9 and TRBJ1-2; 12 bases are shared with TRBD1. Looked up from germline, CDR1 is SEHNR and CDR2 is FQNEAQ (reference sequence). With 5 bases clipped from V and 8 bases from J, the junction kept 12 bases outside the gene matches. The length of the CDR3 is 16 residues. In DNA, the CDR3 is TGTGCCAGCAGCCCCGGGACAGGGGGCGTTAAGGGGGGCTACACCTTC. This gives the protein CASSPGTGGVKGGYTF. The whole variable domain, filled in from reference TRBV7-9 and TRBJ1-2, reads DTGVSQNPRHKITKRGQNVTFRCDPISEHNRLYWYRQTLGQGPEFLTYFQNEAQLEKSRLLSDRFSAERPKGSFSTLEIQRTEQGDSAMYLCASSPGTGGVKGGYTFGSGTRLTVV.

The CDR3 region has the DNA TGCGCCAGCAGCCATCGAAGATTACTAGCAGACTACTCCTACGAGCAGTACTTC. This sequence encodes CASSHRRLLADYSYEQYF. The rearrangement links TRBV4-3 to TRBJ2-7, with D possibly TRBD2 on 6 matching bases. The V and J ends lost 3 bases and 0 bases respectively, with 21 bases between them. CDR1 and CDR2 (germline): LGHNA, YSLEER. The CDR3 runs to 18 residues.

The table lists this clone with a count of one. The gene calls are TRBV5-1 and TRBJ1-2; TRBD1 might be the D (5 bases). This CDR3 comprises 14 residues. Germline V gene sequence: CDR1 SGHRS, CDR2 YFSETQ. V lost 3 bases and J lost 1, with 10 bases in between. CDR3 nucleotide sequence: TGCGCCAGCAGCTCCGAAGGGGTTAACTATGGCTACACCTTC. It yields the protein CASSSEGVNYGYTF.

This clone has a handful of counts. This chain links TRBV5-6 with TRBJ1-3; 7 nucleotides align to TRBD1. V lost 2 bases and J lost 2; bases outside the gene matches: 7. This CDR3 comprises 16 residues. Looked up from germline, CDR1 is SGHDT and CDR2 is YYEEEE. This CDR3 reads CASSFFDRVTGNTIYF. The CDR3 bases are TGTGCCAGCAGCTTCTTTGACAGGGTGACTGGAAACACCATATATTTT.

The chain joins TRBV15 to TRBJ2-3; a weak D match, TRBD1 (8 bases). Germline CDR1 LNHNV, CDR2 YYDKDF (reference sequence). Trimming left V 4 bases short and J 4 bases short, with 18 bases between. This CDR3 is 16 amino acids long. This chain's CDR3 is CATSKYRGGIADTQYF. The CDR3 DNA is TGTGCCACCAGCAAGTACAGGGGGGGCATCGCAGATACGCAGTATTTT.

The V and J genes are TRBV6-5 and TRBJ2-7; TRBD1 matches 7 bases. From germline, CDR1 is MNHEY and CDR2 SVGAGI. The CDR3 loop spans 13 amino acids. Germline trimming cut 6 bases from V and 3 bases from J; bases unmatched to any gene: 5. In nucleotides, the CDR3 is TGTGCCAGCAGGTTGGGACAGAGCTACGAGCAGTACTTC. Its protein is CASRLGQSYEQYF.

The chain is built from TRBV10-3 and TRBJ1-1; TRBD1 matches 8 bases. The CDR3 totals 15 residues. Germline loops: CDR1 ENHRY, CDR2 SYGVKD. The V and J ends lost 4 bases and 4 bases, in that order; junction bases with no gene match: 8. The CDR3 nucleotides read TGTGCCATCAGTGGAACAGGGGGTATGGGCACTGAAGCTTTCTTT. Its protein product is CAISGTGGMGTEAFF.

The chain uses TRBV7-3 and TRBJ2-5; 7 nucleotides align to TRBD1. The V segment lost 5 bases and the J segment 3 bases; nucleotides outside the gene matches: 3. The length of the CDR3 is 13 residues. Germline CDR1 reads SGHTA; CDR2 reads FQGTGA. CDR3 sequence: CASSRGQEETQYF. The DNA of the CDR3 is TGTGCCAGCAGCCGAGGACAGGAAGAGACCCAGTACTTC.